These 27 T cell receptor beta chains originate from one sample sequenced in a study of blood T cell repertoires in COVID-19. The data were produced by immunoSEQ multiplex PCR, yet TCRdb's version contains in-frame clones alone and is incomplete. The data hold around 300,000 clones, with 80% to 90% observed a single time. The sequenced sample consisted of peripheral blood. The receptors were sampled from a woman in her sixties or seventies with acute or convalescent COVID-19.

The chain is built from TRBV20-1 and TRBJ2-5; a possible D gene is TRBD2 (5 bases). Germline values: CDR1 DFQATT, CDR2 SNEGSKA (reference sequence). V lost 3 bases and J 7 bases, leaving 6 bases between the germline ends. The CDR3 consists of 10 residues. This CDR3 is CSASAGTQYF. The CDR3 DNA sequence: TGCAGTGCTAGCGCGGGGACCCAGTACTTC.

The CDR3 is CASSSPADRVGETQYF. In DNA, the CDR3 is TGTGCCAGCTCCTCTCCCGCGGACAGGGTTGGCGAGACCCAGTACTTC. The rearrangement links TRBV18 to TRBJ2-5; 8 positions agree with TRBD1. With 6 bases clipped from V and 5 bases from J, the junction kept 14 bases outside the gene matches. The CDR3 sequence is 16 residues long. Germline-derived CDR1 and CDR2 are KGHSH and LQKENI.

This clone was observed a few times. The chain has TRBV15 and TRBJ1-4, with D unresolved. V lost 8 bases and J lost 0, with 13 bases in between. The CDR3 extends over 15 amino acids. The germline V gene has CDR1 LNHNV and CDR2 YYDKDF (reference sequence). The CDR3 region has the DNA TGTGCCACCGGAGTTTTTTTTGCAACTAATGAAAAACTGTTTTTT. Its protein product is CATGVFFATNEKLFF.

V and J are TRBV10-1 and TRBJ1-2, with unresolved D. The V end lost 2 bases, the J end lost 2 bases, and 6 bases lay between the germline ends. Germline V gene data show CDR1 as WNHNN and CDR2 as SYGVQD (reference sequence). The CDR3 consists of 13 residues. For the CDR3, the DNA is TGCGCCAGCAGTGAGACCGGGAACTATGGCTACACCTTC. Translated: CASSETGNYGYTF.

The V and J genes are TRBV29-1 and TRBJ2-3; no firm D call. Germline CDR1 SQVTM, CDR2 ANQGSEA. V shed 6 bases and J shed 1 base, with 11 bases lying between them. CDR3 length equals 13 residues. The CDR3 nucleotides read TGCAGCGTCGCACTTATCCGCACAGATACGCAGTATTTT. The encoded protein is CSVALIRTDTQYF.

This clone appeared once. The chain recombines TRBV6-5 with TRBJ1-1, with TRBD1 as a possible D gene (5 bases). The CDR3 sequence is 14 residues long. The V gene lost 6 bases and the J gene lost 5 bases, with 16 bases spanning the gap. CDR1 MNHEY and CDR2 SVGAGI come from the germline V gene. As DNA, the CDR3 is TGTGCCAGCAGAGCCCCATCAGGGCTTACTGAAGCTTTCTTT. Amino acids: CASRAPSGLTEAFF.

The V gene is TRBV5-1, the J gene TRBJ1-4, with a tentative D call TRBD1 (6 bases). CDR3 length equals 14 residues. The germline V gene encodes CDR1 SGHRS and CDR2 YFSETQ. With 1 base removed from V and 5 bases from J, the gap between germline ends came to 9 bases. The CDR3 bases are TGCGCCAGCAGCTTGTGGGGGCGGAATGAAAAACTGTTTTTT. This sequence encodes CASSLWGRNEKLFF.

The chain uses TRBV5-1 and TRBJ2-5, with TRBD2 matching 7 bases. This CDR3 has 16 residues. V was pared by 0 bases and J by 4 bases, with 9 bases of the junction left unmatched. Germline V gene lookup returns CDR1 SGHRS and CDR2 YFSETQ. The CDR3 reads CASSLVAGTTGETQYF. The CDR3 nucleotides read TGCGCCAGCAGCTTGGTTGCGGGGACTACCGGAGAGACCCAGTACTTC.

The V call is TRBV25-1, the J call TRBJ1-3; D not certain. Trimming removed 11 bases from V and 1 base from J, with 15 bases in between. In germline, CDR1 is MGHDK, CDR2 SYGVNS. This CDR3 spans 14 amino acids. CDR3 residues: CAQPTTASGNTIYF. The CDR3 nucleotides are TGTGCCCAGCCGACTACAGCTTCTGGAAACACCATATATTTT.

This rearrangement joins TRBV2 to TRBJ1-5; no clear D gene. The V gene lost 2 bases and the J gene lost 6 bases, with 11 bases spanning the gap. Germline CDR1 SNHLY, CDR2 FYNNEI. The CDR3 covers 14 residues. The CDR3 nucleotides read TGTGCCAGCAGTGAACTGGCAGGCCCTCAGCCCCAGCATTTT. As protein: CASSELAGPQPQHF.

The J gene is TRBJ1-6, the V gene TRBV19; 10 bases are shared with TRBD1. Losses at the gene ends were 8 bases for V and 10 bases for J; bases not matched to a gene: 5. This CDR3 has 13 amino acids. Germline assignment: CDR1 LNHDA and CDR2 SQIVND (reference sequence). As DNA, the CDR3 is TGTGCCAGTGACAGGGGGCCAGGGTCACCCCTCCACTTT. Translation: CASDRGPGSPLHF.

The rearrangement uses TRBV10-1 and TRBJ2-7; TRBD1 matches at 9 bases. The germline V gene encodes CDR1 WNHNN and CDR2 SYGVQD (reference sequence). CDR3 size: 13 residues. V lost 6 bases to trimming and J lost 6 bases; unmatched junction nucleotides: 6. The CDR3 nucleotides read TGCGCCAGCAGCCGGACAGGGGCCAGCGAGCAGTACTTC. It specifies CASSRTGASEQYF.

The V gene is TRBV5-5, the J gene TRBJ2-5; D may be TRBD1 or TRBD2 (6 bases each). The length of the CDR3 is 14 residues. Deletions cut 4 bases from V and 3 bases from J, with 13 bases between. The germline V gene encodes CDR1 SGHKS and CDR2 YYEKEE (reference sequence). The CDR3 sequence: CASSLEGTKETQYF. DNA for the CDR3: TGTGCCAGCAGCCTGGAGGGGACAAAAGAGACCCAGTACTTC.

The chain combines TRBV18 with TRBJ1-2; the match to TRBD1 covers 8 bases. The CDR3 totals 17 residues. V gave up 3 bases and J gave up 3 bases; unmatched junction bases: 12. In germline, CDR1 is KGHSH, CDR2 LQKENI. CDR3 DNA: TGTGCCAGCTCACCGAGGCAGCTGACAGGGGTGGACTATGGCTACACCTTC. Translation gives CASSPRQLTGVDYGYTF.

The J gene is TRBJ1-2, the V gene TRBV3-1 (or the pseudogene TRBV3-2); D remains unclear. In germline, CDR1 is LGHDT, CDR2 YNNKEL (reference sequence). The germline V and J ends were trimmed by 1 base and 5 bases, with 8 bases remaining between them. This CDR3 region has 13 residues. CDR3 in amino acids: CASSQAGVYGYTF. The CDR3 coding sequence is TGTGCCAGCAGCCAAGCGGGAGTATATGGCTACACCTTC.

This chain links TRBV30 with TRBJ2-3; 8 positions agree with TRBD2. Unmatched junction bases numbered 7, after V lost 2 bases and J lost 6 bases. CDR3 length: 14 residues. Germline V lookup: CDR1 GTSNPN, CDR2 SVGIG (reference sequence). The chain's CDR3 is CAWSRGGLGDTQYF. DNA of the CDR3: TGTGCCTGGAGTCGGGGGGGCCTAGGGGATACGCAGTATTTT.

This clone has only a few counts. The chain has TRBV20-1 and TRBJ1-5; 7 nucleotides line up with TRBD1. Germline loops: CDR1 DFQATT, CDR2 SNEGSKA (reference sequence). V dropped 3 bases and J dropped 7; count of bases not matched to a gene: 9. The CDR3 spans 14 residues. CDR3 nucleotide sequence: TGCAGTGCTAGTCCCCAGGGGGTCGGCCAGCCCCAGCATTTT. It encodes CSASPQGVGQPQHF.

The chain recombines TRBV6-6 with TRBJ1-1; 7 nucleotides line up with TRBD1. The germline V gene has CDR1 MNHNY and CDR2 SVGAGI (reference sequence). The CDR3 spans 16 residues. With V trimmed by 5 bases and J by 3 bases, 12 bases remained unmatched. The CDR3 DNA reads TGTGCCAGCAGTCAACCCCGAACAGGGGTGGACACTGAAGCTTTCTTT. Translating gives CASSQPRTGVDTEAFF.

The V call is TRBV30, the J call TRBJ1-2; 8 nucleotides align to TRBD1. Germline values: CDR1 GTSNPN, CDR2 SVGIG (reference sequence). Germline trimming cut 0 bases from V and 6 bases from J; bases unmatched to any gene: 6. The CDR3 contains 14 residues. The CDR3 loop reads CAWSVSQGANGYTF. CDR3 bases: TGTGCCTGGAGTGTATCCCAGGGGGCGAATGGCTACACCTTC.

The rearrangement links TRBV25-1 to TRBJ1-2; D unresolved. Trimming cost V 4 bases and J 0 bases, with 6 bases left between them. Germline V gene sequence: CDR1 MGHDK, CDR2 SYGVNS. The CDR3 loop spans 13 amino acids. CDR3 sequence: CASSVGANYGYTF. The CDR3, as DNA: TGTGCCAGCAGTGTCGGAGCTAACTATGGCTACACCTTC.

In regard to this clone: Other DNA sequences in the sample encode the same CDR3. The J gene is TRBJ1-1, the V gene TRBV18; D may be TRBD1 (5 bases). From germline, CDR1 is KGHSH and CDR2 LQKENI. Trimming removed 3 bases from V and 4 bases from J, with 9 bases in between. The length of the CDR3 is 13 residues. Written as DNA, the CDR3 is TGTGCCAGCTCACCCTTAAGGGGCACTGAAGCTTTCTTT. This gives the protein CASSPLRGTEAFF.

The rearrangement uses TRBV11-2 and TRBJ2-1; TRBD1 matches 9 bases. Germline V gene data show CDR1 as SGHAT and CDR2 as FQNNGV. The V gene end was trimmed by 7 bases and the J gene end by 8 bases; junction bases not matched to a gene: 18. The CDR3 sequence is 17 residues long. This CDR3 reads CASTLRQGDRGRDEQFF. CDR3 in DNA: TGTGCCAGCACCCTTCGACAGGGGGATAGGGGTAGGGATGAGCAGTTCTTC.

The chain is built from TRBV2 and TRBJ1-4, with D hard to call. Germline V lookup: CDR1 SNHLY, CDR2 FYNNEI. The germline V and J ends were trimmed by 8 bases and 8 bases, with 21 bases remaining between them. The CDR3 spans 15 residues. CDR3 in DNA: TGTGCCAGCGTCCTTCAGGAGGTGGCGAGGGAAAAACTGTTTTTT. Its protein is CASVLQEVAREKLFF.

This chain joins TRBV18 and TRBJ1-1; the D gene is possibly TRBD1 (5 bases). This CDR3 is built from 16 residues. The germline V gene encodes CDR1 KGHSH and CDR2 LQKENI. V was cut by 2 bases and J by 5 bases, with 18 bases left in between. CDR3 nucleotide sequence: TGTGCCAGCTCACCAAGAACCCCCGCCGGGGGGACTGAAGCTTTCTTT. Translating gives CASSPRTPAGGTEAFF.

This clone was recorded once. The V call is TRBV18, the J call TRBJ1-1; 8 nucleotides match TRBD1. The CDR3 has 14 amino acids. V lost 6 bases to trimming and J lost 5 bases; unmatched junction nucleotides: 8. The germline gives CDR1 KGHSH, CDR2 LQKENI. CDR3 bases: TGTGCCAGCTCCATCCTACAGGGGGAAACTGAAGCTTTCTTT. Its translation is CASSILQGETEAFF.

The chain uses TRBV19 and TRBJ1-1; no definite D call. The CDR3 is made up of 13 amino acids. V was pared by 10 bases and J by 4 bases, with 16 bases between. The V gene's germline CDR1 is LNHDA and CDR2 SQIVND (reference sequence). CDR3 amino acids: CATHRTGVTEAFF. DNA for the CDR3: TGTGCCACTCACCGGACCGGGGTCACTGAAGCTTTCTTT.

The rearrangement joins TRBV23-1 to TRBJ2-3; 7 bases map to TRBD1. TRBV23-1 is reported as an ORF; its role is uncertain. V trimming: 9 bases; J trimming: 6 bases; junction bases outside the gene matches: 6. The CDR3 is 12 residues long. The CDR3 here is CASQTGKDTQYF. DNA for the CDR3: TGCGCCAGTCAGACAGGGAAGGATACGCAGTATTTT.